The clone carrying this T cell receptor beta chain has a count of ten or more. The data originate from a study of blood T cell repertoires in COVID-19. For the study at large: Sites across the United States, Italy and Spain contributed samples from acute and convalescent COVID-19. From T cells, B-cell-depleted T cells, or PBMCs came the material, which was cDNA or gDNA.

Per the original data handling: Reference gene primer amplification yielded estimated nucleated cell counts. Sequencing used immunoSEQ multiplex PCR; TCRdb keeps in-frame clones, though not all of them. That table is the source of V, J and clone size, and D and trimming were worked out from the DNA. The repertoire holds around 120,000 clones, with approximately 79% as singletons. The sample was peripheral blood. This receptor was taken from a man between 65 and 80 years old with active or convalescent COVID-19.

Here the CDR3 reads CASSLAGRGDTQYF. The CDR3 DNA reads as TGTGCCAGCAGCTTAGCGGGTCGGGGAGATACGCAGTATTTT. The J gene is TRBJ2-3, the V gene TRBV7-9; the D gene is possibly TRBD2 (5 bases). The length of the CDR3 is 14 residues. With 0 bases removed from V and 5 bases from J, the gap between germline ends came to 9 bases. Germline CDR1 reads SEHNR; CDR2 reads FQNEAQ (reference sequence).